One sample yielded the 17 T cell receptor beta chains listed below, sequenced in a study of response to subunit inactivated influenza vaccine. TCRdb independently ran MiXCR on the RT-PCR reads; one entry per CDR3 protein. In the table there are under 800,000 distinct CDR3 sequences, about 14% of which are singletons. Sample: PBMCs from blood, taken around 14 days before vaccination. The receptors were gathered from a man in his fifties or sixties who received an inactivated influenza vaccine.

With respect to this clonotype: A much larger clone lies a single base off, so this may be a read error. The chain employs TRBV9 and TRBJ1-1, with unresolved D. Trimming removed 0 bases from V and 5 bases from J, with 14 bases in between. Germline assignment: CDR1 SGDLS and CDR2 YYNGEE. The CDR3 consists of 15 residues. The CDR3 reads CASSVGALPGTEAFF. In nucleotides, the CDR3 is TGTGCCAGCAGCGTAGGAGCCCTGCCGGGGACTGAAGCTTTCTTT.

This clonotype was detected many times. The genes are TRBV6-1 and TRBJ1-1; TRBD1 matches at 8 bases. V trimming: 2 bases; J trimming: 4 bases; junction bases outside the gene matches: 3. The CDR3 is 14 residues long. CDR1 MNHNS and CDR2 SASEGT come from the germline V gene. Written as DNA, the CDR3 is TGTGCCAGCAGTGAATTTACAGGGGGCACTGAAGCTTTCTTT. The encoded protein is CASSEFTGGTEAFF.

This clonotype has a handful of counts. V usage is TRBV6-1 and J usage is TRBJ2-1, with D perhaps given as TRBD1 or TRBD2 (5 bases each). V was cut by 6 bases and J by 8 bases, with 26 bases left in between. Germline CDR1 and CDR2: MNHNS and SASEGT. The CDR3 runs 17 residues. CDR3 nucleotides: TGTGCCAGCAGCCCACTGGCAGGGACCGCTTTGGGGGATGAGCAGTTCTTC. It specifies CASSPLAGTALGDEQFF.

The chain uses TRBV3-1 and TRBJ2-3, with D unclear. The ends were cut back, 4 bases at V and 4 bases at J, with 15 bases in the middle. From germline, CDR1 is LGHDT and CDR2 YNNKEL (reference sequence). This CDR3 comprises 15 residues. CDR3 sequence reads: CASSPNPGLADTQYF. Written as DNA, the CDR3 is TGTGCCAGCAGCCCAAACCCCGGGCTGGCAGATACGCAGTATTTT.

This clonotype has just a few counts. The gene calls are TRBV6-1 and TRBJ2-5; 11 positions agree with TRBD2. This CDR3 is 17 amino acids long. Germline lookup yields CDR1 MNHNS and CDR2 SASEGT. V trimming: 5 bases; J trimming: 7 bases; junction bases outside the gene matches: 15. CDR3 coding DNA: TGTGCCAGCAGTCAAAAGGCTAGCGGGAGGCCTATTGGGACCCAGTACTTC. Translated, it gives CASSQKASGRPIGTQYF.

This clonotype appeared a few times. The rearrangement joins TRBV7-2 to TRBJ1-4; 8 bases fit TRBD1. The CDR3 length is 16 residues. The ends lost 5 bases at V and 5 bases at J; junction bases unmatched: 10. Germline V lookup: CDR1 SGHTA, CDR2 FQGNSA. CDR3 coding DNA: TGTGCCAGCAGCCCTCGCTGGACAGGGAAGAATGAAAAACTGTTTTTT. Its protein is CASSPRWTGKNEKLFF.

A few counts support this clonotype. The chain couples TRBV19 to TRBJ1-1, with 7 bases identical to TRBD1. Losses at the gene ends were 4 bases for V and 10 bases for J; bases not matched to a gene: 3. The CDR3 extends over 11 amino acids. Per the germline V gene, CDR1 is LNHDA and CDR2 is SQIVND (reference sequence). The CDR3 reads CASSNRQGAFF. DNA of the CDR3: TGTGCCAGTAGTAACCGACAGGGAGCTTTCTTT. Complete variable domain (other parts from reference TRBV19 and TRBJ1-1): DGGITQSPKYLFRKEGQNVTLSCEQNLNHDAMYWYRQDPGQGLRLIYYSQIVNDFQKGDIAEGYSVSREKKESFPLTVTSAQKNPTAFYLCASSNRQGAFFGQGTRLTVV.

Ten or more counts support this clonotype. One end of the junction varies from germline; a read error may be responsible. J is TRBJ1-1 and V is TRBV12-3 or TRBV12-4; a weak D match, TRBD1 (5 bases). This CDR3 comprises 11 residues. The CDR3 bases are TGTGCCAGCAGCTCCGTTGGGGGTAAGATCTTT. Translation: CASSSVGGKIF.

This clonotype was counted a few times. V usage is TRBV5-1 and J usage is TRBJ2-3; TRBD1 matches 7 bases. This CDR3 spans 16 amino acids. Germline CDR1 reads SGHRS; CDR2 reads YFSETQ. Trimming cost V 2 bases and J 0 bases; bases outside gene matches: 6. CDR3 coding DNA: TGCGCCAGCAGCTTTACCGGGACAGATAGCACAGATACGCAGTATTTT. Protein: CASSFTGTDSTDTQYF.

This chain joins TRBV2 and TRBJ2-5; tentatively, D is TRBD2 (5 bases). Germline V CDR1 and CDR2: SNHLY, FYNNEI. Trimming took 3 bases from V and 1 from J, leaving 12 bases between them. The CDR3 length is 15 residues. The DNA of the CDR3 is TGTGCCAGCAGTGAGAGGGCGTCACGCCAAGAGACCCAGTACTTC. As protein: CASSERASRQETQYF.

There are a few counts of this clonotype. The J gene is TRBJ2-1, the V gene TRBV7-9, with 13 bases aligning to TRBD2. The junction had 4 bases not matched to a gene; V was cut back by 4 bases and J by 10 bases. The V gene's germline CDR1 is SEHNR and CDR2 FQNEAQ (reference sequence). CDR3 length: 14 amino acids. Written as DNA, the CDR3 is TGTGCCAGCAGCTGGACTAGCGGGAGTCTCGAGCAGTTCTTC. It codes for CASSWTSGSLEQFF.

This clonotype was observed a handful of times. The chain has TRBV6-2 or TRBV6-3 and TRBJ2-2; a possible D gene is TRBD1 (6 bases). This CDR3 is 12 amino acids long. Germline values: CDR1 MNHEY, CDR2 SVGEGT. Trimming took 8 bases from V and 7 from J, leaving 11 bases between them. The CDR3 bases are TGTGCCAGCCACAGGGTTCACGGGGAGCTGTTTTTT. This codes for CASHRVHGELFF.

CDR3 bases: TGTGCCAGCAGCCAACAGGGGTCTAGCACAGATACGCAGTATTTT. This translates into CASSQQGSSTDTQYF. The chain has TRBV6-2 or TRBV6-3 and TRBJ2-3; 7 nucleotides align to TRBD1. V shed 6 bases, J shed 0 bases, and the junction held 6 bases outside the gene matches. The V gene's germline CDR1 is MNHEY and CDR2 SVGEGT. The CDR3 has 15 amino acids.

This clonotype came up a few times. The rearrangement links TRBV27 to TRBJ2-5; D uncertain. Germline assignment: CDR1 MNHEY and CDR2 SMNVEV (reference sequence). CDR3 length: 15 residues. V dropped 7 bases and J dropped 2 bases, with 17 bases sitting between them. The CDR3 is CASIPTLGGQETQYF. CDR3 DNA sequence: TGTGCCAGCATTCCTACCCTAGGCGGACAAGAGACCCAGTACTTC.

This clonotype has more than one count but fewer than ten. This chain links TRBV20-1 with TRBJ2-7; 7 bases are a match to TRBD1. This CDR3 has 15 residues. The V gene end was trimmed by 5 bases and the J gene end by 0 bases; junction bases not matched to a gene: 10. Germline V gene sequence: CDR1 DFQATT, CDR2 SNEGSKA (reference sequence). CDR3 nucleotides: TGCAGTGCTTTGGACAGGCCATTCTTCTCCTACGAGCAGTACTTC. Protein: CSALDRPFFSYEQYF.

CDR3 in amino acids: CSVMDRADGYTF. The CDR3 bases are TGCAGCGTGATGGACAGGGCCGATGGCTACACCTTC. This chain links TRBV29-1 with TRBJ1-2; 8 nucleotides agree with TRBD1. Germline V gene lookup returns CDR1 SQVTM and CDR2 ANQGSEA. The junction had 6 bases not matched to a gene; V was cut back by 6 bases and J by 6 bases. The CDR3 is made up of 12 amino acids.

The J gene is TRBJ2-7, the V gene TRBV18; D is ambiguous. This CDR3 comprises 13 residues. CDR1 and CDR2 (germline): KGHSH, LQKENI. Trimming pared 1 base from V and 3 bases from J, leaving 7 bases between. The CDR3 protein is CASSPQGNYEQYF. The CDR3 DNA is TGTGCCAGCTCACCACAGGGCAACTACGAGCAGTACTTC.